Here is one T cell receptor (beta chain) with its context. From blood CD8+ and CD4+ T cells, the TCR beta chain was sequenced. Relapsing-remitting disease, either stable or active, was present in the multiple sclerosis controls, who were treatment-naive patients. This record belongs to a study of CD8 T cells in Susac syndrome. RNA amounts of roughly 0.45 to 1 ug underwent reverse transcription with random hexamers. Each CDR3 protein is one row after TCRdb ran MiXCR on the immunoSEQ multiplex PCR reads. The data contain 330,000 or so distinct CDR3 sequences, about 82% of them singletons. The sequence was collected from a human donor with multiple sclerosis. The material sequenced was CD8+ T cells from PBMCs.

The CDR3 spells CASSLAYVPLYNEQFF. The CDR3 DNA follows: TGTGCCAGCAGCTTAGCCTACGTTCCGCTCTACAATGAGCAGTTCTTC. This chain uses TRBV7-2 with TRBJ2-1; D call uncertain. Trimming removed 0 bases from V and 3 bases from J, with 12 bases in between. CDR1 is SGHTA and CDR2 is FQGNSA in the germline V gene. The CDR3 covers 16 residues. Full variable domain (remainder filled in from reference TRBV7-2 and TRBJ2-1): GAGVSQSPSNKVTEKGKDVELRCDPISGHTALYWYRQSLGQGLEFLIYFQGNSAPDKSGLPSDRFSAERTGGSVSTLTIQRTQQEDSAVYLCASSLAYVPLYNEQFFGPGTRLTVL.